These 19 T cell receptor beta chains share one sample of origin, sequenced in a study of T cell changes during pregnancy in multiple sclerosis. Generated by immunoSEQ multiplex PCR, the TCRdb table keeps only in-frame clones and is missing some. The sample lists approximately 83,000 clones, 90% to 95% seen once, with 3.5% to 4.5% in the top ten. The sample was peripheral blood, taken in the first trimester of pregnancy. The receptors derive from a female donor with multiple sclerosis, enrolled in a pregnancy study.

The rearrangement joins TRBV9 to TRBJ2-7; the D is unclear. V lost 0 bases to trimming and J lost 2 bases, with 12 bases between them. Germline CDR1 SGDLS, CDR2 YYNGEE. The CDR3 length is 15 residues. The CDR3 bases are TGTGCCAGCAGCGTAGGTCCTGGGCCGACCTACGAGCAGTACTTC. Protein product: CASSVGPGPTYEQYF.

This clone has more than one count but fewer than ten. The V and J genes are TRBV25-1 and TRBJ2-5, with TRBD1 identical over 7 bases. The germline V gene encodes CDR1 MGHDK and CDR2 SYGVNS. This CDR3 comprises 16 residues. V trimming: 6 bases; J trimming: 7 bases; junction bases outside the gene matches: 17. CDR3 in amino acids: CASREPGEGGFGTQYF. Here the CDR3 DNA reads TGTGCCAGCAGGGAACCTGGGGAAGGGGGCTTTGGGACCCAGTACTTC.

The rearrangement links TRBV6-4 to TRBJ2-1, with 12 bases that match TRBD2. Germline V gene sequence: CDR1 MRHNA, CDR2 SNTAGT. J gave up 5 bases and V 3 bases, and 2 bases lay outside the gene matches. This CDR3 has 15 residues. CDR3 sequence (DNA): TGTGCCAGCAGTGATCGGACTAGCGGGAACAATGAGCAGTTCTTC. Protein product: CASSDRTSGNNEQFF.

The gene calls are TRBV21-1 and TRBJ1-5; the D call of TRBD1 is as the table states it, not checked on the DNA. TRBV21-1 is recorded as a pseudogene. The length of the CDR3 is 14 residues. The chain's CDR3 is CASAWGLSNQPQHF. CDR3 DNA: TGTGCCAGCGCCTGGGGGCTTAGCAATCAGCCCCAGCATTTT.

The chain has TRBV19 and TRBJ1-5, with TRBD1 as a possible D gene (5 bases). Trimming pared 3 bases from V and 6 bases from J, leaving 12 bases between. In germline, CDR1 is LNHDA, CDR2 SQIVND (reference sequence). The CDR3 runs 14 residues. The chain's CDR3 is CASSIQGWSQPQHF. The DNA of the CDR3 is TGTGCCAGTAGTATTCAGGGTTGGAGTCAGCCCCAGCATTTT.

The chain is built from TRBV5-6 and TRBJ1-6; 9 positions agree with TRBD1. This CDR3 comprises 17 residues. V was clipped by 3 bases and J by 0 bases; unmatched bases: 4. Per the germline V gene, CDR1 is SGHDT and CDR2 is YYEEEE. The CDR3 loop reads CASSYLTGGSYNSPLHF. The CDR3 nucleotides read TGTGCCAGCAGCTATCTGACAGGGGGCTCCTATAATTCACCCCTCCACTTT. The whole variable domain, remainder taken from reference TRBV5-6 and TRBJ1-6, is DAGVTQSPTHLIKTRGQQVTLRCSPKSGHDTVSWYQQALGQGPQFIFQYYEEEERQRGNFPDRFSGHQFPNYSSELNVNALLLGDSALYLCASSYLTGGSYNSPLHFGNGTRLTVT.

J is TRBJ2-7 and V is TRBV30, with D unresolved. Germline CDR1 and CDR2: GTSNPN and SVGIG (reference sequence). The CDR3 covers 11 residues. V lost 4 bases and J lost 4, with 8 bases in between. CDR3 nucleotide sequence: TGTGCCTGGAAGCAAAAATACGAGCAGTACTTC. Protein: CAWKQKYEQYF.

V is TRBV5-1 and J is TRBJ2-5; the match to TRBD1 covers 8 bases. Per germline, CDR1 SGHRS and CDR2 YFSETQ. Germline trimming cut 4 bases from V and 5 bases from J; bases unmatched to any gene: 7. The CDR3 covers 14 residues. CDR3 in amino acids: CASSQWTGRETQYF. CDR3 in DNA: TGCGCCAGCAGCCAGTGGACAGGGCGGGAGACCCAGTACTTC.

The chain recombines TRBV5-1 with TRBJ1-2; TRBD1 agrees at 8 bases. Per germline, CDR1 SGHRS and CDR2 YFSETQ. The V and J ends lost 4 bases and 4 bases, in that order; junction bases with no gene match: 9. This CDR3 has 15 residues. The CDR3 here is CASSTTGVFIYGYTF. Written as DNA, the CDR3 is TGCGCCAGCAGCACGACAGGGGTCTTCATCTATGGCTACACCTTC.

The rearrangement joins TRBV5-4 to TRBJ2-3; perhaps TRBD1 as D (6 bases). Trimming left V 3 bases short and J 5 bases short, with 13 bases between. Germline V gene data show CDR1 as SGHNT and CDR2 as YYREEE (reference sequence). CDR3 length: 14 residues. The CDR3 DNA reads TGTGCCAGCAGCTCTTCGACAGGTGGAGATACGCAGTATTTT. This sequence encodes CASSSSTGGDTQYF.

The chain combines TRBV5-5 with TRBJ1-2; possibly TRBD1 for D (5 bases). Trimming shortened V by 6 bases and J by 8 bases, and 23 bases separated the two germline ends. The CDR3 length is 15 residues. Germline CDR1 reads SGHKS; CDR2 reads YYEKEE (reference sequence). The CDR3 reads CASTRHGQDKEGYTF. The CDR3 DNA sequence: TGTGCCAGCACCCGCCATGGTCAGGACAAAGAGGGCTACACCTTC. Combining the CDR3 with reference TRBV5-5 and TRBJ1-2 gives the whole variable domain DAGVTQSPTHLIKTRGQQVTLRCSPISGHKSVSWYQQVLGQGPQFIFQYYEKEERGRGNFPDRFSARQFPNYSSELNVNALLLGDSALYLCASTRHGQDKEGYTFGSGTRLTVV.

V gene TRBV18 combines with J gene TRBJ1-4, with D perhaps TRBD1 (5 bases). Per the germline V gene, CDR1 is KGHSH and CDR2 is LQKENI. This CDR3 contains 15 residues. Trimming cost V 1 base and J 11 bases, with 17 bases left between them. DNA of the CDR3: TGTGCCAGCTCACCACAGGAACAGGCCTTAGGGAAACTGTTTTTT. Its translation is CASSPQEQALGKLFF.

The rearrangement joins TRBV19 to TRBJ2-3; 11 bases line up with TRBD1. CDR3 length: 14 residues. The V gene's germline CDR1 is LNHDA and CDR2 SQIVND (reference sequence). V trimming: 8 bases; J trimming: 6 bases; junction bases outside the gene matches: 7. The CDR3 protein is CASSGQGEVDTQYF. CDR3 coding DNA: TGTGCCAGTTCGGGACAGGGGGAAGTGGATACGCAGTATTTT.

The chain is built from TRBV5-6 and TRBJ2-5; 10 positions match TRBD1. V shed 3 bases, J shed 5 bases, and the junction held 7 bases outside the gene matches. The CDR3 runs 15 residues. Germline CDR1 and CDR2: SGHDT and YYEEEE. The CDR3 reads CASSSTGQGTETQYF. The CDR3 nucleotides read TGTGCCAGCAGCTCGACGGGACAGGGGACGGAGACCCAGTACTTC.

The chain couples TRBV11-2 to TRBJ2-7, with D tentatively TRBD2 (6 bases). The ends were cut back, 5 bases at V and 3 bases at J, with 14 bases in the middle. Germline V gives CDR1 SGHAT, CDR2 FQNNGV. The CDR3 spans 14 residues. CDR3 sequence reads: CASSPAGLNYEQYF. The CDR3, as DNA: TGTGCCAGCAGCCCCGCCGGACTAAACTACGAGCAGTACTTC.

This chain uses TRBV10-3 with TRBJ2-5; 8 nucleotides line up with TRBD2. CDR3 length equals 16 residues. V was pared by 7 bases and J by 4 bases, with 14 bases of the junction left unmatched. Germline CDR1 and CDR2: ENHRY and SYGVKD. The CDR3 loop is CAITAWGGGRIETQYF. The CDR3 nucleotides are TGTGCCATCACCGCCTGGGGCGGGGGGCGGATAGAGACCCAGTACTTC.

The DNA for the CDR3 is TGTGCCAGAAGCCCAACCGGACAGGCGGAGCTGTTTTTT. It encodes CARSPTGQAELFF. The chain has TRBV7-5 and TRBJ2-2; the table names TRBD1, a call not compared with the DNA. TRBV7-5 is shown as a pseudogene. The CDR3 loop spans 13 amino acids.

The chain uses TRBV18 and TRBJ1-1; possible D gene TRBD1, 5 bases. Between the trimmed V and J ends, which lost 2 bases and 1 base, there was a span of 17 bases. Germline assignment: CDR1 KGHSH and CDR2 LQKENI. The length of the CDR3 is 17 residues. CDR3: CASSPGDPGLKNTEAFF. The DNA of the CDR3 is TGTGCCAGCTCACCAGGGGATCCGGGACTTAAGAACACTGAAGCTTTCTTT.

This clone was seen just once. This chain joins TRBV5-4 and TRBJ2-6; no clear D gene. V shed 4 bases and J shed 4 bases, with 9 bases lying between them. CDR1 is SGHNT and CDR2 is YYREEE in the germline V gene (reference sequence). This CDR3 has 14 amino acids. The CDR3 DNA reads TGTGCCAGCAGCCACAGTGCGGGGGCCAACGTCCTGACTTTC. Translated, it gives CASSHSAGANVLTF.